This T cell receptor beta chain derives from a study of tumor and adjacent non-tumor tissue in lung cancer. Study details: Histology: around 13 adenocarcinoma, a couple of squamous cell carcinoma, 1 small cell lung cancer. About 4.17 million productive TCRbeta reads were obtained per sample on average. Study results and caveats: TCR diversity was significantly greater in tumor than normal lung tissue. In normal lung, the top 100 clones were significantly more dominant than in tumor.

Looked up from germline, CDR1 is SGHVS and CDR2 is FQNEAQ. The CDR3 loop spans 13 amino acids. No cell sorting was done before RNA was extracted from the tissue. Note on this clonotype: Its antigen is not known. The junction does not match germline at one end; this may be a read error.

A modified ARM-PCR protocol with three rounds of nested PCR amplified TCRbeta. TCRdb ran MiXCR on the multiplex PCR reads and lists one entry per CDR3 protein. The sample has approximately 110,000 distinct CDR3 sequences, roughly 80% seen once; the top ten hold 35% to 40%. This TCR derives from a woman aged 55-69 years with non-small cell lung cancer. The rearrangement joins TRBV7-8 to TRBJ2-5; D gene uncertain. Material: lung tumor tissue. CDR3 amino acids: CASTIANQETQHF. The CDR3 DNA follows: TGTGCCAGCACCATTGCTAATCAAGAGACCCAGCACTTC.